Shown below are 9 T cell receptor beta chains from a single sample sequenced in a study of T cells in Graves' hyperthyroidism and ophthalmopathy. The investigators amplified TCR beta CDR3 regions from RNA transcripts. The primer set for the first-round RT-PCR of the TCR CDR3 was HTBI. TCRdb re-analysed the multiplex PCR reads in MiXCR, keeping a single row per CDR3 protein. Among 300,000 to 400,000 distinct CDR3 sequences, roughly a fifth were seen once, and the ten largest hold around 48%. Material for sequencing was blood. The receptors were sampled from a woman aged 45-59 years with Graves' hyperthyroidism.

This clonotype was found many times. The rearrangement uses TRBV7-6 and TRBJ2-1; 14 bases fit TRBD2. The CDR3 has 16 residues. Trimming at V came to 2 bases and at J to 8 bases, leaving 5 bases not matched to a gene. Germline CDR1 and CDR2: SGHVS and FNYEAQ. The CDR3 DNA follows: TGTGCCAGCAGCTTATTGTCGGGACTAGCGGGAGATGAGCAGTTCTTC. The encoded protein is CASSLLSGLAGDEQFF.

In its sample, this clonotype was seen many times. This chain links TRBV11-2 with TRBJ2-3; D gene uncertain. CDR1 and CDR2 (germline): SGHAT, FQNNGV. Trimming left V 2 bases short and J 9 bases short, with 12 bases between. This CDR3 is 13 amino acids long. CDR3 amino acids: CASSLKSLGTQYF. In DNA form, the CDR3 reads TGTGCCAGCAGCTTAAAGTCTCTAGGCACGCAGTATTTT.

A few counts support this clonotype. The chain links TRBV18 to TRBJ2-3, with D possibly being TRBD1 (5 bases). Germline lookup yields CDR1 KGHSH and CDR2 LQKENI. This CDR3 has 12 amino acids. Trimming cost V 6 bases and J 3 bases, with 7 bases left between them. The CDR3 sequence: CASSTATDTQYF. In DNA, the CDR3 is TGTGCCAGCTCGACAGCGACAGATACGCAGTATTTT.

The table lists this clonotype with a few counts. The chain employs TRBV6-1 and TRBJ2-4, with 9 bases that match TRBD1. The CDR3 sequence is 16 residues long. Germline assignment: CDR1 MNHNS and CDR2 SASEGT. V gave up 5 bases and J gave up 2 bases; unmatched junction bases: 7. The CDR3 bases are TGTGCCAGCAGTCCTACAGGGGGCTTTTCCAAAAACATTCAGTACTTC. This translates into CASSPTGGFSKNIQYF.

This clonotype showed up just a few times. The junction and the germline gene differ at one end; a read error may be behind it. The CDR3 DNA follows: TGCGCCAGCAGCTTGCGGGCAGGGAACTCCTACAATGAGCAGCTCTTC. Translation: CASSLRAGNSYNEQLF. The V gene is TRBV5-1, the J gene TRBJ2-1; weak D call: TRBD1 (5 bases). Germline V gene lookup returns CDR1 SGHRS and CDR2 YFSETQ. There are 16 residues in the CDR3.

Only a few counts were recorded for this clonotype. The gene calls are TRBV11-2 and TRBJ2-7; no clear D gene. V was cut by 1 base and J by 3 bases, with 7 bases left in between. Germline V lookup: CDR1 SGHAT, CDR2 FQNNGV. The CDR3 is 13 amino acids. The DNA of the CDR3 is TGTGCCAGCAGCTTAGGGGAAAACTACGAGCAGTACTTC. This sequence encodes CASSLGENYEQYF.

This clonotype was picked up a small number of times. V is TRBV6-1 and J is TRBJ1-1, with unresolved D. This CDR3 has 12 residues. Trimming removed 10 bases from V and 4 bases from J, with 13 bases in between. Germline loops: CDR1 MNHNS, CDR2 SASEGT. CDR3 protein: CATAGITTEAFF. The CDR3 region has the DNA TGTGCCACCGCGGGGATCACCACTGAAGCTTTCTTT.

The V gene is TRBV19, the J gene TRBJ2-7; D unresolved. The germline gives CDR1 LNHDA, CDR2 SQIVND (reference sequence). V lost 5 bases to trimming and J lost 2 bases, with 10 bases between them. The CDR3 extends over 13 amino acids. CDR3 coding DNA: TGTGCCAGTAGTGCCGGCCAGGCCTACGAGCAGTACTTC. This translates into CASSAGQAYEQYF.

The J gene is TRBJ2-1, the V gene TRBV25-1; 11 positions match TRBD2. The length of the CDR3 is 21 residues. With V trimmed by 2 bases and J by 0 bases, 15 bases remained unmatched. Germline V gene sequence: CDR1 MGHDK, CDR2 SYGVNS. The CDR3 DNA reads TGTGCCAGCAGTGAAATAAAGCGGGGACTAGCGGATTTCTTCTCCTACAATGAGCAGTTCTTC. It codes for CASSEIKRGLADFFSYNEQFF.